This T cell receptor beta chain stems from a study of cytomegalovirus exposure and HLA in healthy donors. Findings and caveats of the study: A link between a missense DCLRE1C variant and TCR beta V- and J-gene trimming emerged from a later analysis. Some highly shared sequence variants likely arose as a pipeline artifact. Investigators reported 150 to 200 TCR beta chains as tied to cytomegalovirus.

Comment on this clone: As yet, its antigen is unknown.

The CDR3 length is 15 residues. V was pared by 3 bases and J by 5 bases, with 13 bases between. Germline lookup yields CDR1 MDHEN and CDR2 SYDVKM. Donors showed nominal health when sampled, although they likely had unrecorded immune exposures. 13 Jbeta primers and 60 Vbeta primers were used for the PCR. Clones were read by immunoSEQ multiplex PCR, and TCRdb kept only the in-frame ones, dropping some. The data show 85,000 to 130,000 clones, 75% seen once. The V gene is TRBV28, the J gene TRBJ2-2; maybe TRBD2 (5 bases). The clonotype comes from a woman aged 18-35 years in good health and CMV-seropositive. Sequencing was carried out using PBMCs. CDR3 sequence reads: CASSLARAVTGELFF. In nucleotides, the CDR3 is TGTGCCAGCAGTTTGGCGAGGGCCGTGACCGGGGAGCTGTTTTTT.